This T cell receptor beta chain was documented in a study of T cell responses to AZD1222 COVID-19 vaccine. Sequenced by immunoSEQ multiplex PCR; TCRdb stores in-frame clones only, minus some. In the table there are over 140,000 clones, roughly 92% of which are singletons. Trimming took 4 bases from V and 2 from J; bases not matched to a gene: 5. CDR1 is ENHRY, CDR2 SYGVKD, per germline. This CDR3 has 15 amino acids. This material consisted of peripheral blood, taken on day 0 of AZD1222 vaccination. This sequence was found in an adult in good health. The chain recombines TRBV10-3 with TRBJ2-7; TRBD1 matches 10 bases. The CDR3 spells CAISGGDRGAYEQYF. DNA of the CDR3: TGTGCCATCAGTGGTGGGGACAGGGGAGCCTACGAGCAGTACTTC.